These T cell receptor beta chains were read from a single sample in a study of T cell responses to AZD1222 COVID-19 vaccine. The protocol was immunoSEQ multiplex PCR, while the TCRdb copy is restricted to in-frame clones and leaves out a portion. Of about 140,000 clones in the sample, over 75% were seen once. The sequences come from peripheral blood, collected on day 0 of AZD1222 vaccination. These TCRs come from an adult in good health. CDR3s include the opening cysteine and the closing phenylalanine or tryptophan. The order of the fields is V gene, J gene, CDR3 protein.

V: TRBV4-1
J: TRBJ1-1
CDR3: CASSPRQGLNTEAFF

V: TRBV5-1
J: TRBJ2-5
CDR3: CASNQGRGIWETQYF

V: TRBV7-2
J: TRBJ2-3
CDR3: CASSSGLAGVTQYF

V: TRBV27
J: TRBJ1-3
CDR3: CASRTTAGNTIYF

V: TRBV19
J: TRBJ1-6
CDR3: CASSILAGNSPLHF

V: TRBV20-1
J: TRBJ2-3
CDR3: CSGSRYDTQYF

V: TRBV19
J: TRBJ1-5
CDR3: CASSGGRQPQHF

V: TRBV2
J: TRBJ2-3
CDR3: CASSEEWTDTQYF

V: TRBV27
J: TRBJ1-1
CDR3: CASSFPAARGITEAFF

V: TRBV30
J: TRBJ1-1
CDR3: CAWSRENTEAFF

V: TRBV5-4
J: TRBJ2-2
CDR3: CASSSGAAITGELFF

V: TRBV7-8
J: TRBJ2-1
CDR3: CASGNPPPRAGDNEQFF

V: TRBV5-1
J: TRBJ1-1
CDR3: CASSLGKGPYTEAFF

V: TRBV9
J: TRBJ2-7
CDR3: CASSSGTGASEQYF

V: TRBV6-5
J: TRBJ1-5
CDR3: CASSPDRGRNQPQHF

V: TRBV18
J: TRBJ2-2
CDR3: CASSEGRSDLSGELFF

V: TRBV5-1
J: TRBJ2-7
CDR3: CASSLGPGLTYEQYF

V: TRBV7-8
J: TRBJ2-7
CDR3: CASSLGPLQGFRPYEQYF

V: TRBV28
J: TRBJ2-7
CDR3: CASSRTGSHEQYF

V: TRBV5-4
J: TRBJ2-5
CDR3: CASSLDLAGATETQYF

V: TRBV5-1
J: TRBJ1-6
CDR3: CASREARDNSPLHF

V: TRBV6-1
J: TRBJ1-5
CDR3: CASSEGQTYSNQPQHF

V: TRBV28
J: TRBJ1-5
CDR3: CASSEPGPTFSRPQHF

V: TRBV27
J: TRBJ1-3
CDR3: CATRRTGSSGNTIYF

V: TRBV4-2
J: TRBJ2-3
CDR3: CASSQDVGTAADTQYF

V: TRBV11-2
J: TRBJ2-1
CDR3: CASSSSDRALWNEQFF

V: TRBV6-5
J: TRBJ2-3
CDR3: CASSYRGETDTQYF

V: TRBV5-4
J: TRBJ1-4
CDR3: CASSWDRGEKLFF

V: TRBV2
J: TRBJ2-7
CDR3: CASSGRTGGESEQYF

V: TRBV30
J: TRBJ1-2
CDR3: CAWRKTRTGGNGYTF

V: TRBV11-2
J: TRBJ1-2
CDR3: CASSLEAVINYGYTF

V: TRBV20-1
J: TRBJ2-7
CDR3: CSASGSESRSYEQYF

V: TRBV27
J: TRBJ2-7
CDR3: CAIDRYQDEQYF

V: TRBV14
J: TRBJ2-1
CDR3: CASSQGSGGSYNEQFF

V: TRBV28
J: TRBJ2-5
CDR3: CASRGSARETQYF

V: TRBV19
J: TRBJ2-7
CDR3: CASSYRGKYEQYF

V: TRBV6-5
J: TRBJ1-6
CDR3: CASSSRVLNSPLHF

V: TRBV10-2
J: TRBJ1-1
CDR3: CASTQGVADEAFF

V: TRBV7-9
J: TRBJ2-5
CDR3: CASSLATGETQYF

V: TRBV7-3
J: TRBJ1-2
CDR3: CASSRDGTYGYTF

V: TRBV7-4
J: TRBJ2-1
CDR3: CASSSRVLEQFF

V: TRBV12-2
J: TRBJ2-1
CDR3: CASRRTDSFNGDEQFF

V: TRBV20-1
J: TRBJ2-7
CDR3: CSASSPRRSYEQYF

V: TRBV18
J: TRBJ2-1
CDR3: CASSPPSRGDEEQFF

V: TRBV9
J: TRBJ2-1
CDR3: CASSRVAGGVWRFF

V: TRBV7-8
J: TRBJ1-1
CDR3: CASRLGQGSTEAFF

V: TRBV6-5
J: TRBJ2-6
CDR3: CASARRESGANVLTF

V: TRBV27
J: TRBJ1-2
CDR3: CASRGAANYGYTF

V: TRBV12-3/TRBV12-4
J: TRBJ2-2
CDR3: CAGGLAGELFF

V: TRBV28
J: TRBJ2-7
CDR3: CASSALGGRYEQYF

V: TRBV5-1
J: TRBJ1-4
CDR3: CASSLFPTGRDEKLFF

V: TRBV7-8
J: TRBJ2-1
CDR3: CASSLPRDPGRNEQFF